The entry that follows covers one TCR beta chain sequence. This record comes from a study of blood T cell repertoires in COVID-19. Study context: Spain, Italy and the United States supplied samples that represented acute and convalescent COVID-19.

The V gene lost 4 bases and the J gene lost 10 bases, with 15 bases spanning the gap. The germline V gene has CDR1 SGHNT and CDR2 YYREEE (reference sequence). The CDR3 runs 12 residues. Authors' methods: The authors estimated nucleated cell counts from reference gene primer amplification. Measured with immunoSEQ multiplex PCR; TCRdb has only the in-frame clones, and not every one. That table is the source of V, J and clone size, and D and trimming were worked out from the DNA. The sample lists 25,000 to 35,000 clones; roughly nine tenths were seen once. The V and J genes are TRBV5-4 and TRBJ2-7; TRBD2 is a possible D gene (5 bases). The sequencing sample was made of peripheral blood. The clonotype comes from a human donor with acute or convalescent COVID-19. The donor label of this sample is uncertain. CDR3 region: CASSLEPGIQYF. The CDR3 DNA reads TGTGCCAGCAGCCTGGAACCGGGAATTCAGTACTTC. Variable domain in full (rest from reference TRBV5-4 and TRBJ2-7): ETGVTQSPTHLIKTRGQQVTLRCSSQSGHNTVSWYQQALGQGPQFIFQYYREEENGRGNFPPRFSGLQFPNYSSELNVNALELDDSALYLCASSLEPGIQYFGPGTRLTVT.